The present TCR beta chain was sequenced within a study of T cell repertoires in cytomegalovirus infection. In the study overall: Matching HLA type, along with CMV infection, was indicated by public TCR beta signatures. General study points: The study found HLA-C-restricted CMV-specific TCR beta clonotypes dominating the ex vivo response. Cumulative public TCR beta family frequency identified CMV carriers with the relevant HLA.

Regarding this clonotype: Its antigen remains unknown. Being one base from a much bigger clone, this may be a read error.

TCRdb reanalysed the reads using MiXCR and keeps one entry per CDR3 protein. This table holds approximately 180,000 distinct CDR3 sequences, about a tenth found once. V was pared by 7 bases and J by 0 bases, with 10 bases between. This CDR3 comprises 14 residues. Germline CDR1 is SGHKS and CDR2 is YYEKEE (reference sequence). The sequencing sample was made of PBMCs. This TCR derives from a human donor in good health (CMV status not recorded). Some clones in this sample may be carry-over from other donors' samples. The V gene is TRBV5-5, the J gene TRBJ2-2; D is unresolved. The CDR3 nucleotides read TGTGCCAGCGTAAGAATAACGAACACCGGGGAGCTGTTTTTT. This sequence encodes CASVRITNTGELFF.